Detailed here is one T cell receptor (beta chain). Authors' data handling: Quantification of nucleated cells was approximated via reference gene primer amplification. The table came from immunoSEQ multiplex PCR; TCRdb's copy has only in-frame clones and leaves some out. V and J calls and clone size are given by that table; D and trimming were obtained from the DNA. The sample has 250,000 to 350,000 clones, 70% to 90% seen once. This sample stems from a study of blood T cell repertoires in COVID-19. In the study overall: COVID-19 samples collected from the United States, Italy and Spain covered acute and convalescent phases. The analysed material was cDNA or gDNA that came from T cells, B-cell-depleted T cells, or PBMCs.

Sequenced material: peripheral blood. The receptor comes from a woman aged 45-60 years with active or convalescent COVID-19.

In nucleotides, the CDR3 is TGTGCCAGCAGCTTAGAAGTTTCCAGGGACTACGAGCAGTACTTC. Translated: CASSLEVSRDYEQYF. The V gene is TRBV7-9, the J gene TRBJ2-7; D may be TRBD1 (5 bases). V gave up 1 base and J gave up 3 bases, with 13 bases separating them. The CDR3 consists of 15 residues. Germline V gene sequence: CDR1 SEHNR, CDR2 FQNEAQ (reference sequence).